This TCR beta chain stems from a study of cytomegalovirus exposure and HLA in healthy donors. This PCR relied on a set of 60 Vbeta primers and 13 Jbeta primers. The protocol was immunoSEQ multiplex PCR, while the TCRdb copy is restricted to in-frame clones and leaves out a portion. The sample holds about 180,000 clones, 77% seen once. In the case of this clone: Germline is not matched at one junction end, which may reflect a read error.

Germline V gene data show CDR1 as SGHNT and CDR2 as YYREEE (reference sequence). CDR3 length: 20 residues. The V and J genes are TRBV5-4 and TRBJ2-6, with 13 bases identical to TRBD2. This receptor was identified in a woman aged 55-69 years in good health and CMV-seropositive. Sequenced: PBMCs. For the CDR3, the DNA is TGTGCCAGCAGCTTGGGACTAGCGGGGGGTCCTCTCTCTGGGGCCAACGGCCTGACTTTC. Translating it yields CASSLGLAGGPLSGANGLTF.